This T cell receptor (beta chain) was sequenced for a study of CD8+ T cells in alopecia areata. General observations from the study: Numerous expanded lesional clones remained in scalp and blood during tofacitinib. Among the top 100, expanded CD8+ clones, as well as scalp clonality, were significantly decreased by tofacitinib. Sequencing of scalp samples also captures resident alphabeta T cells of normal skin.

The treatment is: oral pan-JAK inhibitor, 5-10 mg twice daily. Sequencing relied on a cDNA template that was reverse transcribed from extracted RNA. The assay was immunoSEQ multiplex PCR, and TCRdb's table has in-frame clones only and misses some. The table includes about 200,000 clones, approximately 38% detected once. This CDR3 region has 16 residues. The V end was cut by 3 bases, the J end by 0 bases, with 12 bases between. Germline loops: CDR1 SGHTA, CDR2 FQGNSA. This clone was recorded a few times. What it binds is not known. J is TRBJ2-4 and V is TRBV7-2; D is unclear. The source was CD4+ T cells sorted from blood, collected between weeks 30 and 35, from a patient treated with tofacitinib. The source of this sequence is a human donor with alopecia areata. CDR3 protein: CASSLNVLLAKNIQYF. In nucleotides, the CDR3 is TGTGCCAGCAGCTTGAATGTCCTGCTAGCCAAAAACATTCAGTACTTC.